This T cell receptor (beta chain) was documented in a study of blood T cells in healthy people across ages. About the research overall: The capture of about one barcoded beta molecule per two T cells was achieved by template switching. Study results and caveats: Among T cells, TCR beta diversity per million cells dropped roughly linearly as age rose.

Germline loops: CDR1 PRHDT, CDR2 FYEKMQ (reference sequence). This CDR3 is 15 amino acids long. The V end lost 2 bases, the J end lost 1 base, and 11 bases lay between the germline ends. Collection of 8.5 to 10 milliliters of peripheral blood was performed for each donor. PCR was performed a second time for about 7 to 12 cycles using a sample-barcoded 5' primer and a J-beta primer mix. A single record per CDR3 protein comes from TCRdb applying MiXCR to the 5' RACE reads. In the table there are 1.5 million to 2 million distinct CDR3 sequences, roughly two fifths of which are singletons. This clonotype occurred once. Its antigen is not identified.

Material for sequencing was blood. The TCR originated in a human donor in good health. V usage is TRBV13 and J usage is TRBJ1-1; no firm D call. The CDR3 DNA reads as TGTGCCAGCAGCTTAATTCCGCTACCGAACACTGAAGCTTTCTTT. Encoded protein: CASSLIPLPNTEAFF.